This is a list of T cell receptor beta chains from one sample in a study of shared T cell receptors in the human thymus. Here immunoSEQ multiplex PCR was the method, and the copy in TCRdb shows in-frame clones only, minus some. Altogether about 540,000 clones are present, approximately 80% being singletons, with the ten largest covering more than 0.01%. The data also belong to a second study, concerning human thymus T cells.

Material for sequencing was thymocytes. These receptor sequences come from a boy less than two years old with a congenital heart defect. The CDR3 runs from the conserved cysteine through the conserved F or W. The D gene is left open where the match is weak. Clone size is given for some rows only: seen once, a few or many times, or a class if the clone is expanded.

abundance	j_gene	v_gene	d_gene	len	CDR3aa	CDR3nt
.	TRBJ1-4	TRBV19	.	20	CASSSIRTAKLGATNEKLFF	TGTGCCAGTAGCTCGATACGGACAGCGAAGTTAGGGGCAACTAATGAAAAACTGTTTTTT
.	TRBJ2-1	TRBV7-9	TRBD1	14	CASSLADRVHEQFF	TGTGCCAGCAGCTTAGCCGACAGGGTGCATGAGCAGTTCTTC
.	TRBJ2-1	TRBV4-3	TRBD2	16	CASSSGGSSGIDEQFF	TGCGCCAGCAGTTCAGGGGGGTCTAGCGGGATCGATGAGCAGTTCTTC
.	TRBJ1-2	TRBV6-5	TRBD1	15	CASIPWTGTNYGYTF	TGTGCCAGCATCCCATGGACAGGGACAAACTATGGCTACACCTTC
.	TRBJ2-6	TRBV7-3	TRBD2	16	CASSPRTSSGANVLTF	TGTGCCAGCAGCCCCCGGACTAGTTCTGGGGCCAACGTCCTGACTTTC
.	TRBJ2-5	TRBV15	.	10	CATQGETQYF	TGTGCAACCCAGGGGGAGACCCAGTACTTC
.	TRBJ1-1	TRBV27	.	16	CASSLYPGGVGTEAFF	TGTGCCAGCAGTCTCTACCCTGGGGGCGTAGGTACTGAAGCTTTCTTT
.	TRBJ2-7	TRBV7-2	.	14	CASSLARKRYEQYF	TGTGCCAGCAGCCTGGCTAGGAAGCGGTACGAGCAGTACTTC
.	TRBJ2-7	TRBV5-1	TRBD1	16	CASSRKGQGTLYEQYF	TGCGCCAGCAGCAGAAAGGGACAGGGAACCTTATACGAGCAGTACTTC
.	TRBJ1-2	TRBV11-2	.	15	CASSSGRMWRDGYTF	TGTGCCAGCAGCTCCGGCCGAATGTGGCGGGATGGCTACACCTTC
.	TRBJ1-2	TRBV4-2	TRBD1	18	CASSQVDRRRRPNYGYTF	TGTGCCAGCAGCCAAGTGGACAGGCGGAGAAGGCCTAACTATGGCTACACCTTC
.	TRBJ2-2	TRBV2	.	15	CASSSGKPNTGELFF	TGTGCCAGCAGTTCCGGGAAACCGAACACCGGGGAGCTGTTTTTT
.	TRBJ2-7	TRBV12-5	TRBD2	20	CASGLSPTTPAGAIPYEQYF	TGTGCTAGTGGTTTGTCCCCAACAACTCCAGCGGGAGCCATCCCCTACGAGCAGTACTTC
once	TRBJ2-7	TRBV28	.	12	CASWGGSYEQYF	TGTGCCAGCTGGGGCGGATCCTACGAGCAGTACTTC
.	TRBJ2-6	TRBV27	TRBD2	17	CASSRLAGASGANVLTF	TGTGCCAGCAGTAGACTAGCGGGAGCCTCTGGGGCCAACGTCCTGACTTTC
.	TRBJ2-5	TRBV6-5	.	15	CASSPRTELGETQYF	TGTGCCAGCAGTCCTCGGACAGAGTTAGGGGAGACCCAGTACTTC
.	TRBJ1-4	TRBV27	.	14	CASSRDSTNEKLFF	TGTGCCAGCAGCCGGGACTCCACTAATGAAAAACTGTTTTTT
.	TRBJ2-7	TRBV9	TRBD2	17	CASSVSHPGTRGYEQYF	TGTGCCAGCAGCGTAAGCCATCCGGGGACTAGAGGCTACGAGCAGTACTTC
.	TRBJ2-7	TRBV7-2	TRBD1	15	CASSLQGQEDYEQYF	TGTGCCAGCAGCTTACAGGGACAGGAGGACTACGAGCAGTACTTC
.	TRBJ2-1	TRBV10-2	TRBD2	16	CASGGTSGRPYNEQFF	TGCGCCAGCGGTGGGACTAGCGGGAGACCCTACAATGAGCAGTTCTTC
.	TRBJ2-5	TRBV28	.	14	CASSSGTNKETQYF	TGTGCCAGCAGTTCCGGGACAAACAAAGAGACCCAGTACTTC
few	TRBJ2-7	TRBV28	TRBD1	17	CAPRGTGQSWDGYEQYF	TGTGCCCCCCGGGGTACGGGACAGTCCTGGGATGGGTACGAGCAGTACTTC
.	TRBJ2-3	TRBV28	.	16	CASTKLATPAGDTQYF	TGTGCCAGCACCAAGTTAGCCACCCCGGCCGGAGATACGCAGTATTTT
once	TRBJ2-7	TRBV2	.	14	CASIGEAAMKGQYF	TGTGCCAGCATCGGGGAAGCGGCCATGAAGGGGCAGTACTTC
.	TRBJ1-1	TRBV11-2	.	12	CASSLEATEAFF	TGTGCCAGCAGCTTAGAGGCCACTGAAGCTTTCTTT
.	TRBJ2-7	TRBV5-1	.	14	CASSGNFSPYEQYF	TGCGCCAGCAGTGGTAACTTTTCCCCCTACGAGCAGTACTTC
once	TRBJ2-2	TRBV4-2	TRBD2	17	CASSQDWQGGSTGELFF	TGTGCCAGCAGCCAAGATTGGCAGGGAGGGTCCACCGGGGAGCTGTTTTTT
.	TRBJ2-5	TRBV19	TRBD2	18	CASKGAASGSRRQETQYF	TGTGCCAGTAAAGGAGCGGCTAGCGGGAGTCGGCGACAAGAGACCCAGTACTTC
.	TRBJ2-7	TRBV4-2	TRBD2	16	CASSQGRRGGNNEQYF	TGTGCCAGCAGCCAAGGGAGGCGGGGGGGGAACAACGAGCAGTACTTC
.	TRBJ2-1	TRBV11-3	.	14	CASSTLGRTNEQFF	TGTGCCAGCAGCACCCTAGGGAGAACAAATGAGCAGTTCTTC
.	TRBJ2-7	TRBV14	.	17	CASSQVLGSRGSYEQYF	TGTGCCAGCAGCCAAGTATTAGGTTCGCGCGGCTCCTACGAGCAGTACTTC
few	TRBJ2-7	TRBV7-2	TRBD2	14	CASSQRGGRSEQYF	TGTGCCAGCAGCCAGCGGGGGGGGCGTTCCGAGCAGTACTTC
few	TRBJ2-2	TRBV28	.	15	CASSLRQENTGELFF	TGTGCCAGCAGTTTAAGGCAGGAGAACACCGGGGAGCTGTTTTTT
few	TRBJ2-3	TRBV5-1	.	14	CASSLVRNTDTQYF	TGCGCCAGCAGCTTGGTCAGGAACACAGATACGCAGTATTTT
.	TRBJ2-1	TRBV7-9	.	16	CASSESDTPKYNEQFF	TGTGCCAGCAGCGAATCAGATACCCCAAAGTACAATGAGCAGTTCTTC
few	TRBJ2-7	TRBV19	.	17	CASSIGSGGEVYYEQYF	TGTGCCAGTAGTATAGGAAGTGGAGGAGAGGTTTACTACGAGCAGTACTTC
few	TRBJ2-1	TRBV7-2	.	15	CASSSVKSPYNEQFF	TGTGCCAGCAGCTCCGTAAAGAGCCCCTACAATGAGCAGTTCTTC
.	TRBJ1-1	TRBV6-6	TRBD1	15	CASSYTTGRNTEAFF	TGTGCCAGCAGTTACACGACAGGGAGGAACACTGAAGCTTTCTTT
.	TRBJ2-7	TRBV27	TRBD1	14	CASSPGTDLYEQYF	TGTGCCAGCAGTCCCGGGACAGATTTGTACGAGCAGTACTTC
.	TRBJ2-7	TRBV19	TRBD1	13	CASSTGTVYEQYF	TGTGCCAGTAGTACGGGGACAGTCTACGAGCAGTACTTC
.	TRBJ1-2	TRBV6-6	.	15	CASSYPPHIHYGYTF	TGTGCCAGCAGTTACCCCCCACATATCCACTATGGCTACACCTTC